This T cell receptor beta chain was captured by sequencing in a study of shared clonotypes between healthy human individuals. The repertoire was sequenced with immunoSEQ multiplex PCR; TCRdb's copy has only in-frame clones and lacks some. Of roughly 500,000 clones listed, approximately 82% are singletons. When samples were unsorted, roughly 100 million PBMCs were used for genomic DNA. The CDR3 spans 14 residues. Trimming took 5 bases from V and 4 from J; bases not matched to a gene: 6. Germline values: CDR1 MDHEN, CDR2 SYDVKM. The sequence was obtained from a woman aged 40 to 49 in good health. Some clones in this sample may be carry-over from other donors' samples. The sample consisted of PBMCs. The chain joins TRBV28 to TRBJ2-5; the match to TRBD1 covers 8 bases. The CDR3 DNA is TGTGCCAGCAGTAAAAGACAGGGGTTAGAGACCCAGTACTTC. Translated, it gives CASSKRQGLETQYF.